The rows below give T cell receptor beta chains drawn from one sample of a study of blood T cell repertoires in COVID-19. Data came from immunoSEQ multiplex PCR; TCRdb stores just in-frame clones and leaves some out. The sample includes approximately 440,000 clones, 90% of them seen just once. Sample: PBMCs or T cells enriched from blood (not recorded which). These receptor sequences come from a man aged 18 to 35 who had recovered from COVID-19. Both conserved end residues are part of each CDR3. A D gene is named only where the DNA matches it firmly. A clone size is listed for some rows: how often the clone was seen (once, few, many), or a class if it is expanded.

length	size	D	V	J	DNA	CDR3
16	-	-	TRBV19	TRBJ1-5	TGTGCCAGTAGCGAGGACAGCTTTTATAGCAATCAGCCCCAGCATTTT	CASSEDSFYSNQPQHF
13	-	TRBD1	TRBV19	TRBJ2-7	TGTGCCAGTAGTTCGGGACAGGGGGGCGAGCAGTACTTC	CASSSGQGGEQYF
13	-	-	TRBV30	TRBJ2-3	TGTGCCTGGAGCATTAATAGCGGAGATACGCAGTATTTT	CAWSINSGDTQYF
19	-	TRBD2	TRBV7-9	TRBJ2-1	TGTGCCAGCAGCGCGATTACTAGCGGGGAGCCAAATTTCTACAATGAGCAGTTCTTC	CASSAITSGEPNFYNEQFF
13	-	-	TRBV18	TRBJ1-1	TGTGCCACGCGGTTGGGTCGGGACACTGAAGCTTTCTTT	CATRLGRDTEAFF
14	-	TRBD1	TRBV5-1	TRBJ1-4	TGCGCCAGCAGCGGGGGACAGCTTAATGAAAAACTGTTTTTT	CASSGGQLNEKLFF
15	-	-	TRBV3-1/TRBV3-2	TRBJ2-7	TGTGCCAGCAGCCAAGCAAGGACTGGAGCCTACGAGCAGTACTTC	CASSQARTGAYEQYF
12	many	TRBD1	TRBV10-3	TRBJ1-2	TGTGCCATCGAGGACAGGGGTCATGGCTACACCTTC	CAIEDRGHGYTF
11	-	-	TRBV12-3/TRBV12-4	TRBJ1-1	TGTGCCAGCAGTCCTATCACTGAAGCTTTCTTT	CASSPITEAFF
13	once	-	TRBV9	TRBJ2-2	TGTGCCAGCAGCGTAGACTCGGGCGGGGAGCTGTTTTTT	CASSVDSGGELFF
17	-	-	TRBV27	TRBJ1-4	TGTGCCAGCAGTTTACGAGGCTTGCGGGCGGGTAATGAAAAACTGTTTTTT	CASSLRGLRAGNEKLFF
17	-	-	TRBV27	TRBJ2-5	TGTGCCAGCAGTTTATCTCGTAGGGAGGCCCTACAAGAGACCCAGTACTTC	CASSLSRREALQETQYF
15	-	-	TRBV11-2	TRBJ1-2	TGTGCCAGCAGCTTAGATCAGGTTATTAACTATGGCTACACCTTC	CASSLDQVINYGYTF
15	-	TRBD1	TRBV11-2	TRBJ1-1	TGTGCCAGCAGCTTCCCCGGGACAGGGAACACTGAAGCTTTCTTT	CASSFPGTGNTEAFF
15	-	TRBD2	TRBV27	TRBJ2-3	TGTGCCAGCAGTTCCCACGGGAGGGAGGTCCATACGCAGTATTTT	CASSSHGREVHTQYF
15	-	-	TRBV19	TRBJ1-2	TGTGCCAGTAGTGGGGCGCCAGGGGATATTGGGGGCTACACCTTC	CASSGAPGDIGGYTF
16	-	TRBD1	TRBV14	TRBJ1-2	TGTGCCAGCAGCCGAACCGGGACAGGCAACTTATATGGCTACACCTTC	CASSRTGTGNLYGYTF
12	-	TRBD1	TRBV11-2	TRBJ2-1	TGTGCCAGCAGCACCACAGGGGTCTCACAGTTCTTC	CASSTTGVSQFF
14	-	-	TRBV20-1	TRBJ1-4	TGCAGTGCTAGTGCCGGAGGGGATAATGAAAAACTGTTTTTT	CSASAGGDNEKLFF
13	few	TRBD1	TRBV6-5	TRBJ1-1	TGTGCCAGCAGCAGGGGGGAGGACACTGAAGCTTTCTTT	CASSRGEDTEAFF
13	-	-	TRBV6-5	TRBJ1-2	TGTGCCAGCAGTTACAGCGGTCGTTCTGGCTACACCTTC	CASSYSGRSGYTF
14	-	-	TRBV27	TRBJ1-3	TGTGCCAGCAGTCCAGGGACAAATGGAAACACCATATATTTT	CASSPGTNGNTIYF
18	-	TRBD2	TRBV7-9	TRBJ2-1	TGTGCCAGCAGCTTAACCGTCCATGCAGCGGGGGGGTACAATGAGCAGTTCTTC	CASSLTVHAAGGYNEQFF
13	-	-	TRBV28	TRBJ2-1	TGTGCCAGCAGTTTAGGGAGGTGGAATGAGCAGTTCTTC	CASSLGRWNEQFF
15	once	-	TRBV12-2	TRBJ1-5	TGTGCAAGTCGCATGACAGGGGAGTGGAATCAGCCCCAGCATTTT	CASRMTGEWNQPQHF
14	-	TRBD1	TRBV11-2	TRBJ2-1	TGTGCCAGCAGCTCATCGACAGGGGAGGATGAGCAGTTCTTC	CASSSSTGEDEQFF
14	-	-	TRBV5-1	TRBJ1-5	TGCGCCAGCAGCAGGGGGGGTGACAATCAGCCCCAGCATTTT	CASSRGGDNQPQHF
15	-	TRBD2	TRBV5-1	TRBJ2-2	TGCGCCAGCAGCGGGGGACTAGCGTCCACCGGGGAGCTGTTTTTT	CASSGGLASTGELFF
15	-	-	TRBV28	TRBJ1-4	TGTGCCAGCAGTTTATTAGCCGAGCGACCCGAAAAACTGTTTTTT	CASSLLAERPEKLFF
14	-	TRBD1	TRBV2	TRBJ2-7	TGTGCCAGCAGTGATCAGGGGGCCTCCTACGAGCAGTACTTC	CASSDQGASYEQYF
14	-	-	TRBV9	TRBJ1-1	TGTGCCAGCAGCGCTGAGGCGAGGGGGACTGAAGCTTTCTTT	CASSAEARGTEAFF
17	-	TRBD1	TRBV27	TRBJ2-3	TGTGCCAGCAGTTCATTCCTGAGGGGGCCAAGCACAGATACGCAGTATTTT	CASSSFLRGPSTDTQYF